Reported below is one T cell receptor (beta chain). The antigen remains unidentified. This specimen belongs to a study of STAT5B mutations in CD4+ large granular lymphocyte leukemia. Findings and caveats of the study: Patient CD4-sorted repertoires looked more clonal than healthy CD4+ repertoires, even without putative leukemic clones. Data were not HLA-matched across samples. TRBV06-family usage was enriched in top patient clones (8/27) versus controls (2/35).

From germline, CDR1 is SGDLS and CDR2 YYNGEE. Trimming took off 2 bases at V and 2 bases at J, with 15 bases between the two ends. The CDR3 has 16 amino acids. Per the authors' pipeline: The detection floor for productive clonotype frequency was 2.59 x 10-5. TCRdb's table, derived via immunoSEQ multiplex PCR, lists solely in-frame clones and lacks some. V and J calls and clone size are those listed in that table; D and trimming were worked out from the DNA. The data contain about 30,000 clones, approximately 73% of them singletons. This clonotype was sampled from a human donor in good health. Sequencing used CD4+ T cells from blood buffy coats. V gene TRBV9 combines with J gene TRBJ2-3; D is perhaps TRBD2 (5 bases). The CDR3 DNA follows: TGTGCCAGCAGCGTCGGCCCCCGGGGAATCACAGATACGCAGTATTTT. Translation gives CASSVGPRGITDTQYF.